The 8 T cell receptor beta chains listed next were all sequenced from one sample in a study of blood T cell repertoires in COVID-19. Here immunoSEQ multiplex PCR was the method, and the copy in TCRdb shows in-frame clones only, minus some. Here the sample spans tens of thousands of clones, less than 80% being singletons. Sequencing was done on a sample of peripheral blood. The receptors derive from a man between 60 and 75 years old with acute or convalescent COVID-19.

This clone was seen a single time. V and J are TRBV3-1 (or the pseudogene TRBV3-2) and TRBJ1-4; TRBD1 is a possible D gene (6 bases). Germline values: CDR1 LGHDT, CDR2 YNNKEL (reference sequence). The ends were cut back, 2 bases at V and 7 bases at J, with 14 bases in the middle. The CDR3 extends over 15 amino acids. In nucleotides, the CDR3 is TGTGCCAGCAGCCAAACCGGGACAACAATTGAAAAACTGTTTTTT. Its protein product is CASSQTGTTIEKLFF.

For this clone: The sample has other DNA sequences that encode this CDR3 too. The chain recombines TRBV11-2 with TRBJ2-1; D call uncertain. Germline V gene lookup returns CDR1 SGHAT and CDR2 FQNNGV. The V end lost 5 bases, the J end lost 8 bases, and 7 bases lay between the germline ends. The CDR3 is 11 amino acids. The CDR3: CASSPGDEQFF. The CDR3 DNA reads TGTGCCAGCAGCCCGGGTGATGAGCAGTTCTTC.

The chain uses TRBV7-2 and TRBJ2-2; D perhaps matches TRBD1 (5 bases). The CDR3 has 14 amino acids. CDR1 SGHTA and CDR2 FQGNSA come from the germline V gene. V was cut by 1 base and J by 6 bases, with 9 bases left in between. The CDR3, as DNA: TGTGCCAGCAGCTTAGGTTGGGGCGCCGGGGAGCTGTTTTTT. Encoded protein: CASSLGWGAGELFF.

This chain connects TRBV28 to TRBJ1-4; tentatively, D is TRBD1 (6 bases). This CDR3 has 15 residues. Trimming removed 3 bases from V and 1 base from J, with 9 bases in between. Per the germline V gene, CDR1 is MDHEN and CDR2 is SYDVKM. The CDR3 DNA sequence: TGTGCCAGCAGTTTCCTGACAGGAACTAATGAAAAACTGTTTTTT. Translating gives CASSFLTGTNEKLFF.

The rearrangement uses TRBV21-1 and TRBJ2-1; the table's D call TRBD2 went unverified against the DNA. TRBV21-1 is tagged as a pseudogene. The CDR3 is 15 amino acids. This CDR3 is CASRKGLVGYNEQFF. CDR3 in DNA: TGTGCCAGCAGGAAGGGACTAGTGGGGTACAATGAGCAGTTCTTC.

This chain connects TRBV9 to TRBJ1-2; 7 positions agree with TRBD1. CDR3 length: 14 amino acids. Germline V gene data show CDR1 as SGDLS and CDR2 as YYNGEE. With 2 bases clipped from V and 4 bases from J, the junction kept 5 bases outside the gene matches. CDR3 nucleotides: TGTGCCAGCAGCGTCGGGACAGACCTCTATGGCTACACCTTC. Its translation: CASSVGTDLYGYTF.

The J gene is TRBJ2-3, the V gene TRBV19, with no clear D. CDR1 LNHDA and CDR2 SQIVND come from the germline V gene (reference sequence). V was clipped by 6 bases and J by 5 bases, with 9 bases between them. The CDR3 covers 12 residues. The DNA for the CDR3 is TGTGCCAGTAGCCTGTTCGGAGATACGCAGTATTTT. Protein product: CASSLFGDTQYF.

The genes are TRBV6-5 and TRBJ2-7; 7 bases are shared with TRBD1. Looked up from germline, CDR1 is MNHEY and CDR2 is SVGAGI. Trimming removed 4 bases from V and 7 bases from J; junction bases left unmatched: 10. This CDR3 comprises 14 residues. CDR3 nucleotide sequence: TGTGCCAGCAGTTCGGGACAGACCCTACGTGAGCAGTACTTC. Translated: CASSSGQTLREQYF.